Following are 3 T cell receptor beta chains from one sample sequenced in a study of graft-versus-host responses after intestinal transplantation. These receptors have no known antigen. Profiled with immunoSEQ multiplex PCR; TCRdb holds only in-frame clones, not every one. The repertoire has about 85,000 clones, around 80% of them found once; the top ten carry more than 0.8%. The sample consisted of unstimulated CD4+ T cells sorted from spleen or lymph node cells, taken before intestinal transplant. All receptors derive from a human donor who received an intestinal transplant.

This clone was counted between two and nine times. The CDR3 sequence: CASSSRGLDTEAFF. Written as DNA, the CDR3 is TGCGCCAGCAGCTCCAGGGGCCTAGACACTGAAGCTTTCTTT. This chain links TRBV5-1 with TRBJ1-1, with a tentative D call TRBD1 (6 bases). Germline CDR1 SGHRS, CDR2 YFSETQ. Trimming removed 3 bases at V and 3 bases at J, with 12 bases between. The CDR3 extends over 14 amino acids.

V is TRBV6-1 and J is TRBJ2-7; TRBD2 is a possible D gene (6 bases). Trimming took off 5 bases at V and 3 bases at J, with 11 bases between the two ends. The CDR3 sequence is 13 residues long. Germline V gene lookup returns CDR1 MNHNS and CDR2 SASEGT. The CDR3 region is CASSISGGYEQYF. CDR3 in DNA: TGTGCCAGCAGTATCTCCGGGGGCTACGAGCAGTACTTC.

The rearrangement joins TRBV5-5 to TRBJ2-1, with 7 bases identical to TRBD1. CDR1 is SGHKS, CDR2 YYEKEE, per germline (reference sequence). Trimming removed 4 bases from V and 9 bases from J; junction bases left unmatched: 4. This CDR3 contains 12 residues. The CDR3 DNA reads as TGTGCCAGCAGCCCGACAGGGATTGAGCAGTTCTTC. Translating it yields CASSPTGIEQFF.